This TCR beta chain was obtained from a study of vaccination effects on CD4 cells after COVID-19. General study points: Both infection-induced and vaccine-induced clones contracted markedly at late post-vaccination timepoints.

As concerns this clone: Its target is not known.

ViraFEST assay sequencing came after antigen-specific CD4+ T cells were expanded with viral peptide pools. Having been cultured for less than 12 days, the cells underwent CD4+ T cell isolation. Nobody among the vaccine recipients had prior SARS-CoV-2 infection (nucleocapsid antibodies were negative). Profiled with immunoSEQ multiplex PCR; TCRdb holds only in-frame clones, not every one. The data hold about 71,000 clones, with about 80% observed a single time. The length of the CDR3 is 11 residues. Germline loops: CDR1 MNHEY, CDR2 SVGAGI. Trimming pared 7 bases from V and 11 bases from J, leaving 11 bases between.

The sequencing here drew on CD4+ T cells from PBMCs cultured with SARS-CoV-2 spike peptides, taken before COVID-19 vaccination. The TCR comes from a human donor who received a COVID-19 vaccine. The chain recombines TRBV6-5 with TRBJ1-4; D may be TRBD1 (5 bases). CDR3 amino acids: CASTQGGKLFF. DNA of the CDR3: TGTGCCAGCACTCAGGGAGGTAAACTGTTTTTT.